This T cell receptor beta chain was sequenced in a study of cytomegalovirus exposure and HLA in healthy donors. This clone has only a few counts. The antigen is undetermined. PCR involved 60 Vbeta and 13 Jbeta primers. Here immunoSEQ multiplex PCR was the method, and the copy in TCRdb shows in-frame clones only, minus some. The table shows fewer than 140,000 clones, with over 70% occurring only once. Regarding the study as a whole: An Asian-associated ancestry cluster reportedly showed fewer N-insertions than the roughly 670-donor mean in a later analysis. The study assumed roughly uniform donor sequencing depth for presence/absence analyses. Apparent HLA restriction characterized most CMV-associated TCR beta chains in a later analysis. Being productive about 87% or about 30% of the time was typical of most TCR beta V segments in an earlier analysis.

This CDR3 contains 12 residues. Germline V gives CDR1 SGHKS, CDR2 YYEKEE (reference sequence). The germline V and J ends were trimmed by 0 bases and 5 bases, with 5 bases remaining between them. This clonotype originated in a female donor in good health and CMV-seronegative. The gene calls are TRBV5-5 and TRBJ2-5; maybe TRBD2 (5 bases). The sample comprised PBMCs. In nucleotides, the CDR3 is TGTGCCAGCAGCTTGGCGGGGGAGACCCAGTACTTC. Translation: CASSLAGETQYF.